This T cell receptor beta chain was recovered during a study of cytomegalovirus exposure and HLA in healthy donors. Study context: Genotyping of nearly 400 donors showed that around 81% belonged to the Caucasian-associated ancestry cluster. Overall study results and limits: The study found most TCR sequences rare, yet found some public TCRs in many donors. Under in vitro conditions, a few CMV-associated chains were confirmed as specific for CMV antigens. Earlier findings revealed that most TCR beta V segments proved productive either about 87% or about 30% of the time.

On this clone: Its specificity is not known.

Primers for the PCR totalled 60 Vbeta and 13 Jbeta. Profiling relied on immunoSEQ multiplex PCR, and the TCRdb table lists in-frame clones only, not all of them. The sample lists about 160,000 clones; 65% to 80% were seen once. The V gene end was trimmed by 1 base and the J gene end by 6 bases; junction bases not matched to a gene: 4. Germline-derived CDR1 and CDR2 are SGHAT and FQNNGV. This CDR3 spans 15 amino acids. The specimen sequenced was PBMCs. This clonotype was obtained from a middle-aged man in good health and CMV-seronegative. V usage is TRBV11-2 and J usage is TRBJ1-5; 9 nucleotides agree with TRBD1. CDR3 sequence reads: CASSLGDRVAQPQHF. The CDR3 nucleotides are TGTGCCAGCAGCTTAGGGGACAGGGTTGCTCAGCCCCAGCATTTT.